The 27 T cell receptor beta chains below come from one sample, sequenced in a study of beta chain features in type 1 diabetes. Reverse transcribing all isolated RNA meant expressed TCRB transcripts were sequenced. The assay was immunoSEQ multiplex PCR, and TCRdb's table has in-frame clones only and misses some. The profile shows under 450,000 clones, around 14% of them singletons. The sample taken for sequencing was naive CD4+ T cells from blood. These receptors all come from a man aged 25 to 40 in good health.

This clone was found a few times. The chain has TRBV7-6 and TRBJ1-1; D gene unclear. V lost 1 base and J lost 4, with 13 bases in between. This CDR3 comprises 15 residues. The germline CDR1 and CDR2 sequences are SGHVS and FNYEAQ. The CDR3 DNA is TGTGCCAGCAGCTTAGGGGGTCGGCGGCTCACTGAAGCTTTCTTT. Its protein product is CASSLGGRRLTEAFF. Supplemented by reference TRBV7-6 and TRBJ1-1, the full variable domain reads GAGVSQSPRYKVTKRGQDVALRCDPISGHVSLYWYRQALGQGPEFLTYFNYEAQQDKSGLPNDRFSAERPEGSISTLTIQRTEQRDSAMYRCASSLGGRRLTEAFFGQGTRLTVV.

This clone was counted a few times. The chain combines TRBV6-5 with TRBJ2-7; 8 nucleotides agree with TRBD1. Looked up from germline, CDR1 is MNHEY and CDR2 is SVGAGI. The V segment lost 6 bases and the J segment 2 bases; nucleotides outside the gene matches: 6. The CDR3 spans 14 residues. CDR3 DNA sequence: TGTGCCAGCAGACGGACAGGGAGCGCCTACGAGCAGTACTTC. This codes for CASRRTGSAYEQYF.

This clone was seen a few times. V and J are TRBV25-1 and TRBJ2-5; D might be TRBD1 or TRBD2, each matching 5 bases. The CDR3 totals 14 residues. The germline CDR1 and CDR2 sequences are MGHDK and SYGVNS. Trimming removed 3 bases from V and 5 bases from J, with 13 bases in between. CDR3 in DNA: TGTGCCAGCAGTGAGAGGGTACGGGGCGAGACCCAGTACTTC. It specifies CASSERVRGETQYF. The complete variable domain, with remaining parts taken from reference TRBV25-1 and TRBJ2-5, reads EADIYQTPRYLVIGTGKKITLECSQTMGHDKMYWYQQDPGMELHLIHYSYGVNSTEKGDLSSESTVSRIRTEHFPLTLESARPSHTSQYLCASSERVRGETQYFGPGTRLLVL.

This clone was seen a handful of times. The chain links TRBV9 to TRBJ1-1; D remains ambiguous. Germline V gives CDR1 SGDLS, CDR2 YYNGEE. The germline V and J ends were trimmed by 3 bases and 6 bases, with 12 bases remaining between them. This CDR3 has 13 residues. CDR3 region: CASSGLRAPEAFF. The CDR3 bases are TGTGCCAGCAGCGGCCTTAGGGCCCCTGAAGCTTTCTTT. Combining the CDR3 with reference TRBV9 and TRBJ1-1 gives the whole variable domain DSGVTQTPKHLITATGQRVTLRCSPRSGDLSVYWYQQSLDQGLQFLIQYYNGEERAKGNILERFSAQQFPDLHSELNLSSLELGDSALYFCASSGLRAPEAFFGQGTRLTVV.

This clone was seen a handful of times. The chain has TRBV7-3 and TRBJ1-1; weak D call: TRBD1 (5 bases). The germline V gene has CDR1 SGHTA and CDR2 FQGTGA. V lost 5 bases and J 4 bases, leaving 11 bases between the germline ends. The CDR3 contains 13 residues. In DNA form, the CDR3 reads TGTGCCAGCAGCCCAGGGAGCGGCACTGAAGCTTTCTTT. Its protein is CASSPGSGTEAFF. The full variable domain, its missing parts supplied by reference TRBV7-3 and TRBJ1-1, is GAGVSQTPSNKVTEKGKYVELRCDPISGHTALYWYRQSLGQGPEFLIYFQGTGAADDSGLPNDRFFAVRPEGSVSTLKIQRTERGDSAVYLCASSPGSGTEAFFGQGTRLTVV.

The J gene is TRBJ2-5, the V gene TRBV7-2; possibly TRBD2 for D (6 bases). Trimming took 0 bases from V and 5 from J, leaving 13 bases between them. The germline V gene encodes CDR1 SGHTA and CDR2 FQGNSA. The CDR3 extends over 15 amino acids. CDR3 amino acids: CASSLAASGRETQYF. The CDR3 nucleotides are TGTGCCAGCAGCTTAGCTGCCTCGGGGAGGGAGACCCAGTACTTC.

This clone occurred many times. The chain is built from TRBV9 and TRBJ2-6; weak D call: TRBD2 (5 bases). CDR1 is SGDLS and CDR2 is YYNGEE in the germline V gene. V was pared by 6 bases and J by 2 bases, with 9 bases between. This CDR3 is built from 14 residues. CDR3 nucleotide sequence: TGTGCCAGCACGCCCGGGGCTGGGGCCAACGTCCTGACTTTC. It translates to CASTPGAGANVLTF.

J is TRBJ2-1 and V is TRBV7-2; perhaps D is TRBD1 or TRBD2 (6 bases each). Per germline, CDR1 SGHTA and CDR2 FQGNSA. The CDR3 runs to 16 residues. The ends were cut back, 1 base at V and 4 bases at J, with 14 bases in the middle. The CDR3 bases are TGTGCCAGCAGCTTAGTTGGGGGGCGTTTGTACAATGAGCAGTTCTTC. Its translation is CASSLVGGRLYNEQFF. Drawing the rest from reference TRBV7-2 and TRBJ2-1, the complete variable domain is GAGVSQSPSNKVTEKGKDVELRCDPISGHTALYWYRQSLGQGLEFLIYFQGNSAPDKSGLPSDRFSAERTGGSVSTLTIQRTQQEDSAVYLCASSLVGGRLYNEQFFGPGTRLTVL.

This clone was detected only a few times. This chain links TRBV27 with TRBJ2-7, with D perhaps matching TRBD1 (5 bases). The CDR3 runs 12 residues. Germline values: CDR1 MNHEY, CDR2 SMNVEV (reference sequence). Trimming cost V 3 bases and J 3 bases, with 6 bases left between them. The CDR3 DNA reads as TGTGCCAGCAGTTTGGGGCACTACGAGCAGTACGTC. This gives the protein CASSLGHYEQYV.

The chain joins TRBV5-1 to TRBJ1-4; D unresolved. Germline loops: CDR1 SGHRS, CDR2 YFSETQ. Trimming took 1 base from V and 7 from J, leaving 11 bases between them. This CDR3 is built from 14 residues. The CDR3 here is CASSLRVGSEKLFF. Written as DNA, the CDR3 is TGCGCCAGCAGCTTGAGAGTCGGGAGTGAAAAACTGTTTTTT.

This clone was seen a handful of times. The chain is built from TRBV4-3 and TRBJ2-7, with 8 bases matching TRBD1. Germline V gene lookup returns CDR1 LGHNA and CDR2 YSLEER. The junction had 8 bases not matched to a gene; V was cut back by 4 bases and J by 3 bases. The CDR3 runs to 15 residues. CDR3 in DNA: TGCGCCAGCAGCCGCGGACCAGGGGGCCACTACGAGCAGTACTTC. It specifies CASSRGPGGHYEQYF.

V is TRBV25-1 and J is TRBJ1-1; D unclear. The length of the CDR3 is 16 residues. Per germline, CDR1 MGHDK and CDR2 SYGVNS. With 1 base removed from V and 7 bases from J, the gap between germline ends came to 19 bases. The CDR3 coding sequence is TGTGCCAGCAGTGAATCGCGGACCCCCGCGGGCAGTGAAGCTTTCTTT. This codes for CASSESRTPAGSEAFF.

The chain employs TRBV29-1 and TRBJ1-2; D is possibly TRBD1 (6 bases). Trimming pared 4 bases from V and 7 bases from J, leaving 13 bases between. Germline V gene sequence: CDR1 SQVTM, CDR2 ANQGSEA. This CDR3 contains 12 residues. CDR3 DNA: TGCAGCGTTGCCAGGGGAACTGGTGGCTACACCTTC. Its translation is CSVARGTGGYTF.

The genes are TRBV7-9 and TRBJ1-2, with D tentatively TRBD1 (6 bases). V lost 0 bases, J lost 7 bases, and 15 bases lay in between. The CDR3 has 15 amino acids. CDR1 and CDR2 from the germline V gene are SEHNR and FQNEAQ (reference sequence). The DNA for the CDR3 is TGTGCCAGCAGCTTAGCAAGGGGGTCGACGGTTGGCTACACCTTC. This encodes CASSLARGSTVGYTF.

This clone has only a few counts. V is TRBV15 and J is TRBJ2-1; 10 bases are shared with TRBD2. This CDR3 has 19 residues. The germline CDR1 and CDR2 sequences are LNHNV and YYDKDF (reference sequence). V gave up 0 bases and J gave up 4 bases; unmatched junction bases: 12. In nucleotides, the CDR3 is TGTGCCACCAGCAGAGATATGACTAGCGGGCGATCGTCATACAATGAGCAGTTCTTC. It is translated as CATSRDMTSGRSSYNEQFF.

The sample holds a few counts of this clone. The genes are TRBV4-3 and TRBJ2-4, with 8 bases lining up with TRBD2. V dropped 3 bases and J dropped 3; count of bases not matched to a gene: 13. Germline V gene data show CDR1 as LGHNA and CDR2 as YSLEER. The CDR3 spans 18 residues. The CDR3 DNA reads TGCGCCAGCAGCCAGTACGCTCCGACTAGCGTCGACAAAAACATTCAGTACTTC. Translation: CASSQYAPTSVDKNIQYF.

The CDR3, as DNA: TGTGCCAGCAGCTTCGTGGCCACCAGGGGACACACAGATACGCAGTATTTT. Translation: CASSFVATRGHTDTQYF. The chain uses TRBV7-2 and TRBJ2-3, with D perhaps matching TRBD1 (6 bases). Germline lookup yields CDR1 SGHTA and CDR2 FQGNSA. Deletions cut 3 bases from V and 2 bases from J, with 18 bases between. There are 17 residues in the CDR3.

This clone turned up a few times. The rearrangement joins TRBV14 to TRBJ2-7; TRBD1 matches 12 bases. From germline, CDR1 is SGHDN and CDR2 FVKESK. The CDR3 runs to 15 residues. The V gene end was trimmed by 4 bases and the J gene end by 2 bases; junction bases not matched to a gene: 3. The CDR3 nucleotides read TGTGCCAGCAGCCTGGGACAGGGGGCCCCCTACGAGCAGTACGTC. It is translated as CASSLGQGAPYEQYV.

This chain uses TRBV5-4 with TRBJ1-1, with 8 bases aligning to TRBD1. The CDR3 loop spans 16 amino acids. V trimming: 4 bases; J trimming: 2 bases; junction bases outside the gene matches: 10. In germline, CDR1 is SGHNT, CDR2 YYREEE (reference sequence). The CDR3 spells CASSRSSGGLNTEAFF. DNA of the CDR3: TGTGCCAGCAGCCGATCGTCAGGGGGCTTAAACACTGAAGCTTTCTTT.

In this sample, this clone turned up once. Other DNA sequences of this sample code for an identical CDR3. The chain is built from TRBV7-2 and TRBJ2-3; D gene unclear. Germline V CDR1 and CDR2: SGHTA, FQGNSA. This CDR3 comprises 13 residues. Trimming removed 5 bases from V and 0 bases from J, with 6 bases in between. CDR3: CASSVTSTDTQYF. The CDR3 nucleotides read TGTGCCAGCAGCGTCACTAGCACAGATACGCAGTATTTT. Combining the CDR3 with reference TRBV7-2 and TRBJ2-3 gives the whole variable domain GAGVSQSPSNKVTEKGKDVELRCDPISGHTALYWYRQSLGQGLEFLIYFQGNSAPDKSGLPSDRFSAERTGGSVSTLTIQRTQQEDSAVYLCASSVTSTDTQYFGPGTRLTVL.

This chain connects TRBV14 to TRBJ2-1, with 7 nucleotides matching TRBD2. The CDR3 runs 15 residues. In germline, CDR1 is SGHDN, CDR2 FVKESK. V was pared by 0 bases and J by 5 bases, with 4 bases of the junction left unmatched. The CDR3 DNA follows: TGTGCCAGCAGCCAAGATGCGGGAGCCAACAATGAGCAGTTCTTC. It is translated as CASSQDAGANNEQFF.

In this sample, this clone turned up a few times. The chain couples TRBV5-4 to TRBJ1-1; the match to TRBD1 covers 9 bases. V dropped 4 bases and J dropped 4; count of bases not matched to a gene: 2. The germline gives CDR1 SGHNT, CDR2 YYREEE (reference sequence). CDR3 size: 13 residues. The CDR3, as DNA: TGTGCCAGCAGCACGGACAGGGGCACTGAAGCTTTCTTT. Encoded protein: CASSTDRGTEAFF.

J is TRBJ2-3 and V is TRBV10-3; D gene uncertain. There are 11 residues in the CDR3. CDR1 is ENHRY, CDR2 SYGVKD, per germline. Trimming left V 11 bases short and J 4 bases short, with 10 bases between. In DNA form, the CDR3 reads TGTGCCTCTGGGCCCGCAGATACGCAGTATTTT. Translation: CASGPADTQYF.

The chain employs TRBV12-5 and TRBJ2-2; 13 nucleotides line up with TRBD2. V dropped 3 bases and J dropped 3; count of bases not matched to a gene: 1. The V gene's germline CDR1 is LGHNT and CDR2 FRNRAP. The CDR3 covers 16 residues. The CDR3 spells CASGLLAGGHTGELFF. The CDR3 bases are TGTGCTAGTGGTTTACTAGCGGGAGGGCACACCGGGGAGCTGTTTTTT.

The CDR3 spells CASSSSGTQGYTF. CDR3 nucleotides: TGTGCCAGCAGCTCTTCCGGCACGCAGGGCTACACCTTC. V is TRBV7-2 and J is TRBJ1-2; D gene unclear. The CDR3 length is 13 residues. V lost 4 bases and J 8 bases, leaving 14 bases between the germline ends. Germline CDR1 SGHTA, CDR2 FQGNSA.

This clone occurred a few times. The same CDR3 is also encoded by other DNA sequences in this sample. The rearrangement uses TRBV4-3 and TRBJ2-5; TRBD1 matches 11 bases. Unmatched junction bases numbered 1, after V lost 3 bases and J lost 4 bases. The CDR3 has 14 residues. Germline CDR1 is LGHNA and CDR2 is YSLEER. The DNA of the CDR3 is TGCGCCAGCAGCCAGGACAGGGGGCGAGAGACCCAGTACTTC. It codes for CASSQDRGRETQYF.

This chain connects TRBV29-1 to TRBJ2-7, with a possible D match to TRBD2 (6 bases). The CDR3 sequence is 11 residues long. V lost 7 bases and J lost 7, with 14 bases in between. Germline V gives CDR1 SQVTM, CDR2 ANQGSEA. CDR3 DNA: TGCAGCGCTCGGGACTCTTGGGAGCAGTACGTC. Translation gives CSARDSWEQYV.